The T cell receptor (beta chain) under discussion was sequenced for a study of somatic mutations in cytotoxic T cells in rheumatoid arthritis. Here immunoSEQ multiplex PCR was the method, and the copy in TCRdb shows in-frame clones only, minus some. This sample carries approximately 30,000 clones, around 80% of them seen once, and the ten largest clones take roughly 4.9%. Points from the study as a whole: It was in rheumatoid arthritis patients, but not in healthy controls, that CD8+ clonality increased with age. Nobody knew which antigens the expanded CD8+ clones targeted. The largest CD8+ clone made up over 20% of CD8+ cells in 8 of 65 patients. The study found no significant difference in CD8+ T-cell clonality between rheumatoid arthritis patients and age-matched healthy controls.

Of note for this clone: The antigen is not known.

Germline V CDR1 and CDR2: MNHEY, SMNVEV (reference sequence). With 0 bases removed from V and 4 bases from J, the gap between germline ends came to 9 bases. This CDR3 region has 14 residues. This clonotype was sampled from a man aged 50-60 years in good health. The sample was CD8+ T cells sorted from blood. This sequence joins TRBV27 and TRBJ1-2; D call uncertain. The CDR3 loop reads CASSLSSGTYGYTF. CDR3 nucleotide sequence: TGTGCCAGCAGTTTATCGTCAGGAACCTATGGCTACACCTTC.